This T cell receptor (beta chain) comes out of a study of shared clonotypes between healthy human individuals. General observations from the study: Though the depth was large, rarefaction showed that sorted-subset sequencing was incomplete. Estimated richness values were generally larger in naive subsets than in memory subsets.

V shed 4 bases and J 1 base; nucleotides not matched to a gene: 2. Per germline, CDR1 SNHLY and CDR2 FYNNEI. The CDR3 is 15 residues long. Every immunoSEQ plate was one replicate of a subset's evenly spread DNA. Here immunoSEQ multiplex PCR was the method, and the copy in TCRdb shows in-frame clones only, minus some. Of about 510,000 clones detected, about 95% appear once; the ten largest clones hold 0.055% to 0.075%. With respect to this clone: The antigen is unknown.

Sequencing input: naive CD4+ T cells sorted from blood. Subset of the sample: CD45RA+ positively selected. This sequence was found in a woman in her thirties in good health. The gene calls are TRBV2 and TRBJ2-2, with TRBD1 identical over 8 bases. The CDR3 spells CASSGRGRNTGELFF. The CDR3 coding sequence is TGTGCCAGCAGTGGCAGGGGGCGGAACACCGGGGAGCTGTTTTTT. Supplemented by reference TRBV2 and TRBJ2-2, the full variable domain reads EPEVTQTPSHQVTQMGQEVILRCVPISNHLYFYWYRQILGQKVEFLVSFYNNEISEKSEIFDDQFSVERPDGSNFTLKIRSTKLEDSAMYFCASSGRGRNTGELFFGEGSRLTVL.